The 19 T cell receptor beta chains below all came from one sample that was sequenced in a study of cytomegalovirus exposure and HLA in healthy donors. The PCR used 60 Vbeta and 13 Jbeta primers. Produced via immunoSEQ multiplex PCR; TCRdb's table is partial and in-frame only. The table has about 120,000 clones, roughly 80% seen once. The sample taken for sequencing was PBMCs. The receptors were sampled from a middle-aged woman in good health and CMV-seropositive.

The V call is TRBV2, the J call TRBJ1-4, with 7 positions matching TRBD1. This CDR3 is 12 amino acids long. CDR1 and CDR2 (germline): SNHLY, FYNNEI. J gave up 11 bases and V 6 bases, and 6 bases lay outside the gene matches. DNA of the CDR3: TGTGCCAGCAGGGAGACAGGGAAGAAACTGTTTTTT. This translates into CASRETGKKLFF.

This chain connects TRBV30 to TRBJ2-2, with D possibly TRBD2 on 5 matching bases. The CDR3 sequence is 14 residues long. Germline assignment: CDR1 GTSNPN and CDR2 SVGIG (reference sequence). Trimming removed 3 bases from V and 5 bases from J, with 13 bases in between. The CDR3 region is CAWSRLRETGELFF. CDR3 bases: TGTGCCTGGAGCCGACTACGGGAAACCGGGGAGCTGTTTTTT.

This chain joins TRBV9 and TRBJ2-2, with a weak D call TRBD1 (5 bases). V gave up 3 bases and J gave up 1 base, with 10 bases separating them. Germline V gene sequence: CDR1 SGDLS, CDR2 YYNGEE. CDR3 length: 15 amino acids. This CDR3 is CASSAHRGNTGELFF. CDR3 in DNA: TGTGCCAGCAGCGCCCATAGGGGGAACACCGGGGAGCTGTTTTTT.

The rearrangement joins TRBV30 to TRBJ2-3, with TRBD2 matching 12 bases. Germline V lookup: CDR1 GTSNPN, CDR2 SVGIG (reference sequence). V lost 6 bases and J lost 2; bases outside the gene matches: 6. The CDR3 length is 15 residues. The chain's CDR3 is CACQLAGGLTDTQYF. The CDR3 nucleotides read TGTGCCTGCCAACTAGCGGGAGGACTCACAGATACGCAGTATTTT.

The CDR3 DNA sequence: TGTGCCATCAGTGAGTCGCCCCTAGCGGGAGGGCCATTCACAGATACGCAGTATTTT. This encodes CAISESPLAGGPFTDTQYF. The V call is TRBV10-3, the J call TRBJ2-3; 12 bases map to TRBD2. Germline values: CDR1 ENHRY, CDR2 SYGVKD. J was trimmed by 2 bases and V by 0 bases; bases with no gene match: 9. The CDR3 runs to 19 residues.

The chain employs TRBV11-2 and TRBJ2-7; D not certain. Germline V lookup: CDR1 SGHAT, CDR2 FQNNGV. The length of the CDR3 is 13 residues. V shed 2 bases and J shed 0 bases, with 5 bases lying between them. CDR3 nucleotide sequence: TGTGCCAGCAGCTTATCTAGCTCCTACGAGCAGTACTTC. Translating it yields CASSLSSSYEQYF.

This clone has a handful of counts. V gene TRBV5-1 combines with J gene TRBJ2-2; 10 positions match TRBD1. Trimming at V came to 2 bases and at J to 5 bases, leaving 6 bases not matched to a gene. The CDR3 is 16 residues long. Germline values: CDR1 SGHRS, CDR2 YFSETQ. CDR3 DNA sequence: TGCGCCAGCAGCTTCCCCGACAGGGGGCTTACCGGGGAGCTGTTTTTT. Translating gives CASSFPDRGLTGELFF.

This clone was recorded only once. This chain connects TRBV12-5 to TRBJ1-5, with 7 bases lining up with TRBD1. Germline loops: CDR1 LGHNT, CDR2 FRNRAP. V was pared by 7 bases and J by 0 bases, with 6 bases of the junction left unmatched. The length of the CDR3 is 15 residues. CDR3 loop: CASALGGYSNQPQHF. The CDR3 nucleotides are TGTGCTAGTGCCCTAGGGGGCTATAGCAATCAGCCCCAGCATTTT.

V and J are TRBV18 and TRBJ2-2, with D maybe TRBD1 (6 bases). Trimming removed 3 bases at V and 1 base at J, with 6 bases between. Germline V gene sequence: CDR1 KGHSH, CDR2 LQKENI. This CDR3 has 14 residues. CDR3 residues: CASSPGQNTGELFF. DNA for the CDR3: TGTGCCAGCTCACCGGGACAGAACACCGGGGAGCTGTTTTTT.

The CDR3 nucleotides read TGCGCCAGCAGTGAGCAGCGGGGGGGCCTGAACGAGCAGTACTTC. Translation: CASSEQRGGLNEQYF. The chain has TRBV10-1 and TRBJ2-7, with 10 positions matching TRBD2. In germline, CDR1 is WNHNN, CDR2 SYGVQD (reference sequence). CDR3 length: 15 residues. V shed 2 bases and J 5 bases; nucleotides not matched to a gene: 6.

The rearrangement links TRBV7-3 to TRBJ2-3; 9 bases agree with TRBD2. This CDR3 region has 18 residues. V lost 0 bases to trimming and J lost 5 bases; unmatched junction nucleotides: 12. In germline, CDR1 is SGHTA, CDR2 FQGTGA. The DNA of the CDR3 is TGTGCCAGCAGCTTAACGCCACTATTTAGCGGGAGTGGAGATACGCAGTATTTT. This gives the protein CASSLTPLFSGSGDTQYF.

V is TRBV7-8 and J is TRBJ2-4, with 8 bases aligning to TRBD2. Trimming removed 5 bases from V and 5 bases from J; junction bases left unmatched: 11. Germline V CDR1 and CDR2: SGHVS, FQNEAQ. The CDR3 spans 16 residues. In DNA form, the CDR3 reads TGTGCCAGCAGCCTAAGCGGGGGAGGCAGCCAAAACATTCAGTACTTC. Translated, it gives CASSLSGGGSQNIQYF. The variable domain in full, with the rest retrieved from reference TRBV7-8 and TRBJ2-4, is GAGVSQSPRYKVAKRGQDVALRCDPISGHVSLFWYQQALGQGPEFLTYFQNEAQLDKSGLPSDRFFAERPEGSVSTLKIQRTQQEDSAVYLCASSLSGGGSQNIQYFGAGTRLSVL.

This clone was counted a single time. This chain connects TRBV2 to TRBJ1-2; a possible D gene is TRBD1 (6 bases). The length of the CDR3 is 13 residues. Germline loops: CDR1 SNHLY, CDR2 FYNNEI. V lost 6 bases, J lost 4 bases, and 12 bases lay in between. CDR3 coding DNA: TGTGCCAGCAGAACAGGACAGAGCTATGGCTACACCTTC. Translating it yields CASRTGQSYGYTF.

This rearrangement joins TRBV2 to TRBJ2-3; 10 bases map to TRBD2. CDR3 length equals 15 residues. With 7 bases clipped from V and 5 bases from J, the junction kept 9 bases outside the gene matches. The germline V gene encodes CDR1 SNHLY and CDR2 FYNNEI. The CDR3 sequence is CASNLAGVKGDTQYF. CDR3 DNA sequence: TGTGCCAGCAACCTAGCGGGAGTAAAAGGAGATACGCAGTATTTT.

This clone appeared once. The chain has TRBV9 and TRBJ2-2; D gene unclear. The V gene lost 3 bases and the J gene lost 2 bases, with 17 bases spanning the gap. CDR3 length: 17 residues. Germline V gives CDR1 SGDLS, CDR2 YYNGEE. CDR3 protein: CASSAPDTNINTGELFF. The CDR3, as DNA: TGTGCCAGCAGCGCGCCAGATACTAATATTAACACCGGGGAGCTGTTTTTT. Looking up the rest from reference TRBV9 and TRBJ2-2 gives the full variable domain: DSGVTQTPKHLITATGQRVTLRCSPRSGDLSVYWYQQSLDQGLQFLIQYYNGEERAKGNILERFSAQQFPDLHSELNLSSLELGDSALYFCASSAPDTNINTGELFFGEGSRLTVL.

V and J are TRBV6-5 and TRBJ2-5; the D is unclear. Germline lookup yields CDR1 MNHEY and CDR2 SVGAGI. V lost 7 bases, J lost 4 bases, and 7 bases lay in between. The CDR3 has 11 amino acids. Here the CDR3 reads CASKLRETQYF. The CDR3, as DNA: TGTGCCAGCAAACTTAGAGAGACCCAGTACTTC.

The chain carries TRBV5-5 and TRBJ2-2; 10 positions match TRBD1. With 3 bases clipped from V and 1 base from J, the junction kept 0 bases outside the gene matches. This CDR3 contains 15 residues. Looked up from germline, CDR1 is SGHKS and CDR2 is YYEKEE (reference sequence). CDR3 in amino acids: CASSWTGGNTGELFF. The CDR3 coding sequence is TGTGCCAGCAGCTGGACAGGGGGGAACACCGGGGAGCTGTTTTTT.

The genes are TRBV9 and TRBJ1-1; D ambiguous. There are 16 residues in the CDR3. Germline assignment: CDR1 SGDLS and CDR2 YYNGEE. V was cut by 3 bases and J by 1 base, with 16 bases left in between. CDR3 protein: CASSAILAGPNTEAFF. The CDR3, as DNA: TGTGCCAGCAGCGCAATACTTGCGGGTCCGAACACTGAAGCTTTCTTT.

The chain couples TRBV6-4 to TRBJ2-1; D is unclear. Germline CDR1 reads MRHNA; CDR2 reads SNTAGT. The CDR3 spans 17 residues. V was trimmed by 8 bases and J by 0 bases, leaving 20 bases between them. As DNA, the CDR3 is TGTGCCAGCTCCCCGGAGTCTGGGTCGAGCTCCTACAATGAGCAGTTCTTC. Translated, it gives CASSPESGSSSYNEQFF.